This record covers a single T cell receptor (beta chain). This clone was seen only once. It lacks a known antigen. There are no base qualities to consult, and no much larger clone falls within one base. Other DNA sequences in the same sample also yield this CDR3. CD8 naive samples were CD45RO-negative cells positively selected for CCR7, giving a CD45RA+CCR7+ population that excluded TemRA cells. Donors were healthy HIV-negative adults with no recently reported acute infections or vaccinations. Only Caucasian adults living in Nashville, Tennessee, USA were represented among the donors. Blood was collected by leukapheresis, and PBMCs were isolated by Ficoll-Histopaque density gradient centrifugation and then cryopreserved in liquid nitrogen vapor phase. Analytical flow cytometry was used to check the purity and quantity of each magnetically sorted T cell population. Each sorted fraction had its genomic DNA isolated and then quantified by UV absorbance on a Nanodrop 2000c.

The data were taken from a study of shared clonotypes between healthy human individuals (dated by TCRdb to the early 2020s). Background on the whole study: Three men and two women, aged 18 to 49 years, made up the cohort. To increase sequencing depth and limit assay-specific biases, different laboratories used diverse techniques to prepare libraries and sequence TCR repertoires. Between about 0.9 and 8.9 billion PBMCs per donor were obtained by leukapheresis. To estimate repertoire size and how much clonotypes are shared between individuals, the study performed deep sequencing of blood TCR repertoires from roughly five healthy adults. Per donor, three plates each were used for CD4 naive and CD4 memory, two for CD8 naive, and one for CD8 memory. What the study reported, not specific to this receptor: Estimated clonotype richness was generally larger for naive than for memory subsets. Sharing across four donors was observed for about 5% of naive CD4, 3.5% of naive CD8, over 2% of memory CD4, and roughly 0.4% of memory CD8 clonotypes. Sampling was restricted to blood, and TCR repertoires in tissues likely differ from the TCR repertoires found in blood. Incomplete sequencing was indicated by rarefaction of sorted-subset datasets, despite the large sequencing depth. Compared with non-shared clonotypes, clonotypes shared by all four sorted-subset donors had higher generation probabilities. The genetic and exposure-history diversity represented was limited by the small number of donors. Pairwise subsampling indicated that sequencing depth was expected to affect the degree of clonotype sharing among donors.

The CDR3 numbers 15 residues from cysteine through phenylalanine. Only the CDR3 DNA stays, 45 bases, in frame from base 1. Germline trimming amounts to 4 bases on V and 0 bases on J, with 0 as the count of junction bases outside the gene matches. In the germline V gene, CDR1 corresponds to SNHLY and CDR2 to FYNNEI. Using the deep immunoSEQ assay, TCR CDR3 regions were amplified from genomic DNA by multiplex PCR. Extracted genomic DNA from each cell subset was spread evenly across all wells of several immunoSEQ 96-well plates, with each plate serving as a replicate. For sorted subsets, roughly 200 ng of genomic DNA, equivalent to about 30,000 T cell genomes, went into each replicate PCR. Purified libraries were measured with a Qubit 3.0 fluorometer, size-checked on a Bioanalyzer 2100, and measured again with the KAPA Library Quantification kit. Each immunoSEQ 96-well plate was sequenced on its own single-read 150-cycle Illumina NextSeq 550 flow cell. For the original study's pipeline: Because the immunoSEQ output held only junctional sequences and lacked quality scores, the filtering could not match the filtering applied to full-length reads. Sequences were annotated with PyIR, a Python wrapper for IgBLAST v1.9, using IMGT germline references to assign V/J genes and CDR3. Reads were filtered out if the reads had weak V/J assignments (E-value above 1e-6), no CDR3, stop codons, out-of-frame junctions, or ambiguous translated residues. V3J clonotypes were defined as sequences sharing an identical inferred V gene, J gene, and CDR3 amino acid sequence. To compute the percentage overlap between repertoires, the number of shared unique clonotypes was divided by the size of the smaller repertoire. Three approaches were used to assess repertoire richness: RTK rarefaction, the Chao1 estimator, and Recon v2.1 estimates of unobserved clonotypes. Generation probabilities for all TCRbeta clonotypes obtained by the gDNA method from a few donors were computed using OLGA. TCRdb re-hosts the immuneACCESS table, in-frame sequences only. Its copies lack some clones; in the studies checked, an unresolved V gene accounts for under half of them, and the cause for the rest is not known. D and trimming were read from the DNA, whereas the V and J calls and clone size are those reported in that table. The sample table shows about 2 million clones, and around 96% are seen once. The top ten clones comprise 0.95% to 1.5% of the sample.

The sequence derives from a man between 18 and 29 years old in good health. The chain is made from TRBV2 and TRBJ2-1, and TRBD2 matches 10 of the central bases. The sequenced material came from naive CD8+ T cells sorted from blood. This specimen's cell subset or site label, per the study, means: CD45RA+CCR7+. The CDR3 has the sequence CASSASGSSYNEQFF. In nucleotide form, the sequence is TGTGCCAGCAGTGCTAGCGGGAGCTCCTACAATGAGCAGTTCTTC. Extended through the reference TRBV2 and TRBJ2-1 proteins, this CDR3 yields the full variable domain: EPEVTQTPSHQVTQMGQEVILRCVPISNHLYFYWYRQILGQKVEFLVSFYNNEISEKSEIFDDQFSVERPDGSNFTLKIRSTKLEDSAMYFCASSASGSSYNEQFFGPGTRLTVL.